This T cell receptor beta chain was identified during a study of T cells in Graves' hyperthyroidism and ophthalmopathy. TCR beta CDR3 regions were amplified from RNA. The study used the HTBI primer set for a first-round RT-PCR of the TCR CDR3. Each CDR3 protein is one row after TCRdb ran MiXCR on the multiplex PCR reads. The sample records about 720,000 distinct CDR3 sequences, approximately 18% being singletons. In regard to this clonotype: What it recognizes is unknown.

Notes on the study in general: Most thyroid clonotypes expanded above 0.001 were also detected in blood.

CDR1 LNHDA and CDR2 SQIVND come from the germline V gene (reference sequence). The CDR3 extends over 14 amino acids. Trimming removed 6 bases at V and 8 bases at J, with 19 bases between. The blood specimen was taken at initial hyperthyroidism diagnosis, before any ophthalmopathy symptoms. Sequenced: blood. This receptor was obtained from a woman between 45 and 65 years old with Graves' hyperthyroidism that later progressed to Graves' ophthalmopathy. The chain recombines TRBV19 with TRBJ1-2; D unclear. CDR3 nucleotide sequence: TGTGCCAGTAGCGTAGTTGGAAGGACGGAAGGCTACACCTTC. It is translated as CASSVVGRTEGYTF.